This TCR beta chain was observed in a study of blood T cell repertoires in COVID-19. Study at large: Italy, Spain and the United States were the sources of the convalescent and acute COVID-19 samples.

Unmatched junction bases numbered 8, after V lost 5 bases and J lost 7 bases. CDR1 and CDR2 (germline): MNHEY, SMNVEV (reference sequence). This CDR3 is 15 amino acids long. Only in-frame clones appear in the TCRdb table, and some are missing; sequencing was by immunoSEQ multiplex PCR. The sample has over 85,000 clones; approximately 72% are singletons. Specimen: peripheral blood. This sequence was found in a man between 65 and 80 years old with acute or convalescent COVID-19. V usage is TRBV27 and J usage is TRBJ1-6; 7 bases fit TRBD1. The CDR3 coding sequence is TGTGCCAGCAGTGGGGTGGGGACAGCGAATTCACCCCTCCACTTT. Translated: CASSGVGTANSPLHF.